This TCR beta chain was identified during a study of identifying expanded T cells in peripheral blood. Study-wide results and limits: Variance in clone template counts between approximately two-week samples significantly increased with total template count across all healthy donors.

Germline CDR1 reads MNHNS; CDR2 reads SASEGT. V dropped 6 bases and J dropped 6 bases, with 15 bases sitting between them. The CDR3 sequence is 14 residues long. On this clone: Antigen: not known.

Assay used: immunoSEQ multiplex PCR; TCRdb lists only in-frame clones, some missing. The sample includes about 100,000 clones, 86% of them seen just once. The clonotype comes from a person aged 18 to 70 in good health. The sample consisted of blood. V gene TRBV6-1 combines with J gene TRBJ1-5, with TRBD1 as a possible D gene (5 bases). CDR3 coding DNA: TGTGCCAGCAGGGACACTACTTTCGGTCAGCCCCAGCATTTT. As protein: CASRDTTFGQPQHF.